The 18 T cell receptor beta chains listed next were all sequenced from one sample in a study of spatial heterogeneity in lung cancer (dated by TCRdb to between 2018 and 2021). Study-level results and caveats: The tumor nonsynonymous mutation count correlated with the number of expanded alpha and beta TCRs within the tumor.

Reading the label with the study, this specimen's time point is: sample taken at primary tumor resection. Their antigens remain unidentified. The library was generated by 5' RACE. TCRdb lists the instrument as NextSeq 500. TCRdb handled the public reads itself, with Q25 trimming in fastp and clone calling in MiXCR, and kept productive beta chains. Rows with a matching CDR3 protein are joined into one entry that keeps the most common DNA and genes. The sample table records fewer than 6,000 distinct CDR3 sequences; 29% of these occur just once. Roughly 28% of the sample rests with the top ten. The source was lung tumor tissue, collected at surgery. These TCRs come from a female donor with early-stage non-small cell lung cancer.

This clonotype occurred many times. For the CDR3, the DNA is TGCAGTGCTAGAGATCCCTCCGGGGGACCCTACGAGCAGTACTTC. Protein sequence: CSARDPSGGPYEQYF. V usage is TRBV20-1 and J usage is TRBJ2-7; D possibly corresponds to TRBD2 (6 bases). The germline CDR1 and CDR2 sequences are DFQATT and SNEGSKA (reference sequence). The V end lost 0 bases, the J end lost 2 bases, and 14 bases lay between the germline ends. This CDR3 region has 15 residues.

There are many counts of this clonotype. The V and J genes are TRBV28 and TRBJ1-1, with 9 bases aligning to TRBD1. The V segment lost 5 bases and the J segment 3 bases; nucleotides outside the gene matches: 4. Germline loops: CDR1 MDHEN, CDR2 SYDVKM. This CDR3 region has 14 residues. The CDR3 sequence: CASSTGGGYTEAFF. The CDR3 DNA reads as TGTGCCAGCAGTACAGGGGGCGGGTACACTGAAGCTTTCTTT.

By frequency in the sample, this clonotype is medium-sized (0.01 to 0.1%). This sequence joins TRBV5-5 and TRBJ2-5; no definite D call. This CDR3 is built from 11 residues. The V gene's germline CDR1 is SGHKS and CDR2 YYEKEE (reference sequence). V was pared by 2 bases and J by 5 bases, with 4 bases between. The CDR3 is CASSFLETQYF. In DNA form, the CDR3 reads TGTGCCAGCAGCTTTCTCGAGACCCAGTACTTC.

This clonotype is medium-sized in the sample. The CDR3 DNA is TGCAGTGCTCCGACAGCCTCCTACGAGCAGTACTTC. Translating gives CSAPTASYEQYF. V gene TRBV20-1 combines with J gene TRBJ2-7; the D gene is possibly TRBD1 (5 bases). The germline V and J ends were trimmed by 5 bases and 0 bases, with 8 bases remaining between them. This CDR3 comprises 12 residues. The germline CDR1 and CDR2 sequences are DFQATT and SNEGSKA (reference sequence).

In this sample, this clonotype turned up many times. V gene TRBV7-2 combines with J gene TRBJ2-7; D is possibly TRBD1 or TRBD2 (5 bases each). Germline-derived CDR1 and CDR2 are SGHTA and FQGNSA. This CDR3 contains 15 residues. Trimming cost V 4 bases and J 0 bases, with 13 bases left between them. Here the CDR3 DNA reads TGTGCCAGCAGCTCGACCGGGACGGGCTCCTACGAGCAGTACTTC. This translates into CASSSTGTGSYEQYF.

The CDR3 nucleotides are TGCGCCAGCAGCTTGCAGGGGGCGCAAGAGACCCAGTACTTC. It specifies CASSLQGAQETQYF. V usage is TRBV5-1 and J usage is TRBJ2-5; TRBD1 matches at 8 bases. The length of the CDR3 is 14 residues. Looked up from germline, CDR1 is SGHRS and CDR2 is YFSETQ. Trimming removed 1 base from V and 2 bases from J; junction bases left unmatched: 1.

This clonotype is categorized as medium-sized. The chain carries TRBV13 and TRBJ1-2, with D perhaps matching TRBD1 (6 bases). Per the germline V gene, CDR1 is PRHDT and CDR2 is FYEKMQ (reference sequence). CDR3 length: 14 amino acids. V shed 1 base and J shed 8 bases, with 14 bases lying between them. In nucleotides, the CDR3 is TGTGCCAGCAGCTTAGACAGGGCCCAAGGCGGCTACACCTTC. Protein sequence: CASSLDRAQGGYTF.

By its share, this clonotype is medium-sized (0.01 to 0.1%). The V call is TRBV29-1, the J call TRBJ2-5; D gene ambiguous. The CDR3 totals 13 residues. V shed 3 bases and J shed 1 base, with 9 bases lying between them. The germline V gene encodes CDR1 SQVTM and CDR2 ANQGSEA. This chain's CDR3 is CSVDAQLQETQYF. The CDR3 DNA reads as TGCAGCGTTGACGCGCAGCTCCAAGAGACCCAGTACTTC.

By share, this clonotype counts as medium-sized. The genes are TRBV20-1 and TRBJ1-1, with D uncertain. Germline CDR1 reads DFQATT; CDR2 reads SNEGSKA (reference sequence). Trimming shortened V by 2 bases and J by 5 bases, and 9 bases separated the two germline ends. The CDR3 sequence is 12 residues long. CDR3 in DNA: TGCAGTGCTAGACGGCCGGGGACTGAAGCTTTCTTT. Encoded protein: CSARRPGTEAFF.

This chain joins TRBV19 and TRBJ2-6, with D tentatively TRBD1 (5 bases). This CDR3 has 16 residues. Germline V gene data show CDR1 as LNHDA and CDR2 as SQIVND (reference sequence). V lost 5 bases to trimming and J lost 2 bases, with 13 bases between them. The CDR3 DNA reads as TGTGCCAGTAGTCCGACACCAGGGCCTGGGGCCAACGTCCTGACTTTC. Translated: CASSPTPGPGANVLTF. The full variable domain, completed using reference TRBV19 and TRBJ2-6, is DGGITQSPKYLFRKEGQNVTLSCEQNLNHDAMYWYRQDPGQGLRLIYYSQIVNDFQKGDIAEGYSVSREKKESFPLTVTSAQKNPTAFYLCASSPTPGPGANVLTFGAGSRLTVL.

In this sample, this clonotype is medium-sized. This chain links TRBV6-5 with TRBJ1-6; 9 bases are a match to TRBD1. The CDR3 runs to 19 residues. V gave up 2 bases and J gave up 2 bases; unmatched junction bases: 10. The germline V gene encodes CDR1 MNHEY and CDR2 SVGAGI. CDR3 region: CASSYKGTGNSAYNSPLHF. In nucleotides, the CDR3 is TGTGCCAGCAGTTACAAGGGGACAGGGAATTCCGCCTATAATTCACCCCTCCACTTT.

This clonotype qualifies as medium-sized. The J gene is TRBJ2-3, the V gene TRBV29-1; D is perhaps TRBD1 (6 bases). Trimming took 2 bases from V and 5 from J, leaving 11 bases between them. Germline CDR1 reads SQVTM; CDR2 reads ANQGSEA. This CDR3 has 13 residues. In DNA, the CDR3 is TGCAGCGTTGAAAGGCCAGGGGTAGATACGCAGTATTTT. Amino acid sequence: CSVERPGVDTQYF.

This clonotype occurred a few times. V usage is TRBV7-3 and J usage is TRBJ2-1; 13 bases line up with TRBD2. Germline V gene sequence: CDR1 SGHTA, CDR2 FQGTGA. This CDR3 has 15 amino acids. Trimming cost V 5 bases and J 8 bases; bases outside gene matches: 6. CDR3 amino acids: CASSPGTSGTHEQFF. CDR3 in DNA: TGTGCCAGCAGCCCCGGGACTAGCGGGACCCATGAGCAGTTCTTC.

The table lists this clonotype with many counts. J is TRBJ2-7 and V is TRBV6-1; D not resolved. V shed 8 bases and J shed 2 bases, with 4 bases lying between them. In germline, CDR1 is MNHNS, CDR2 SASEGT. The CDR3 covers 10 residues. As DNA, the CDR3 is TGTGCCAGCCTGGCCTACGAGCAGTACTTC. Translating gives CASLAYEQYF.

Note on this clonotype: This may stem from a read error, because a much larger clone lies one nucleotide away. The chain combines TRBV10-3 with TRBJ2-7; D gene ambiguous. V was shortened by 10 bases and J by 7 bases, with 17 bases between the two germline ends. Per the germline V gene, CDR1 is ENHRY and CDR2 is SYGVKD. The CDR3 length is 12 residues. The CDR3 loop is CANKSTAGEQYF. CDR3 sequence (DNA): TGTGCCAACAAGTCAACGGCCGGAGAGCAGTACTTC.

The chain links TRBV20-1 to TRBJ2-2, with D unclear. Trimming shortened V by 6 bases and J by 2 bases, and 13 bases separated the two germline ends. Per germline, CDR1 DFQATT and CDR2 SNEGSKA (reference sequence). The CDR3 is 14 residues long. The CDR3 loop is CSAQPSVNTGELFF. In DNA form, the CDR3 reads TGCAGTGCCCAACCCAGCGTAAACACCGGGGAGCTGTTTTTT.

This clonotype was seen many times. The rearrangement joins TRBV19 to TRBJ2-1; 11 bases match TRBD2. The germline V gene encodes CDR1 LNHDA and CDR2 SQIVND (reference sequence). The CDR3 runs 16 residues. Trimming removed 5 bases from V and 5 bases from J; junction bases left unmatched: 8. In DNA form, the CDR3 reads TGTGCCAGTAGTCCCCCTGGGACTAGCGGAAACAATGAGCAGTTCTTC. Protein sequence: CASSPPGTSGNNEQFF.

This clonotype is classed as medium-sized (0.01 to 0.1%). The CDR3 DNA reads TGTGCCAGCAGTTACGGGACAGGGGGAGCTACGCAGTATTTT. This encodes CASSYGTGGATQYF. This chain uses TRBV28 with TRBJ2-3; 11 bases are a match to TRBD1. The CDR3 has 14 amino acids. CDR1 is MDHEN and CDR2 is SYDVKM in the germline V gene. With V trimmed by 4 bases and J by 8 bases, 5 bases remained unmatched. The complete variable domain, with remaining parts taken from reference TRBV28 and TRBJ2-3, reads DVKVTQSSRYLVKRTGEKVFLECVQDMDHENMFWYRQDPGLGLRLIYFSYDVKMKEKGDIPEGYSVSREKKERFSLILESASTNQTSMYLCASSYGTGGATQYFGPGTRLTVL.